This T cell receptor beta chain derives from a study of T-cell reconstitution after alpha-beta-depleted transplantation in children. Preparation of the TCRbeta library involved a method that used unique molecular identifiers. A single record per CDR3 protein comes from TCRdb applying MiXCR to the PCR reads. The sample lists about 120,000 distinct CDR3 sequences, under 30% seen once, with about 11% in the top ten. V was pared by 1 base and J by 5 bases, with 15 bases between. This CDR3 contains 16 residues. Germline lookup yields CDR1 LNHDA and CDR2 SQIVND (reference sequence). Notes on the study in general: Alpha-beta T cells present about two months after transplant were reported to originate from several hundred expanded graft clones. Fresh T-cell production supplied most of the T-cell counts and diversity seen one year after transplant.

This clonotype was observed a few times. What it binds is unknown. The sample was PBMCs, mostly from graft donor cells, taken 180 days after TCRalphabeta/CD19-depleted stem cell transplant. The sequence came from a male patient under 10 years old who had a stem cell transplant for chronic granulomatous disease, so the T cells may come from the graft donor. The J gene is TRBJ1-5, the V gene TRBV19; D possibly corresponds to TRBD1 (5 bases). The CDR3 DNA follows: TGTGCCAGTAGTATAGGGAGGACGGGGACGGATCAGCCCCAGCATTTT. It is translated as CASSIGRTGTDQPQHF.